Sequencing of this T cell receptor (beta chain) was carried out in a study of shared clonotypes between healthy human individuals. Germline V gene sequence: CDR1 LNHDA, CDR2 SQIVND (reference sequence). The CDR3 contains 16 residues. Trimming stripped 6 bases from V and 2 bases from J, with 17 bases between. Study results and caveats: Sorted-subset samples were not fully sequenced, rarefaction indicated.

For this clone: Its cognate antigen is unknown.

Everyone who donated was a Caucasian adult who lived in Nashville, Tennessee. Original analysis: Junction-only sequences produced by ImmunoSEQ had no quality scores, so filtering differed. Produced via immunoSEQ multiplex PCR; TCRdb's table is partial and in-frame only. D and trimming come from the DNA, and the V and J calls and clone size come from that table. In the table there are about 2.4 million clones, over 85% of which are singletons. This TCR came from a man between 18 and 35 years old in good health. Some clones in this sample may be carry-over from other donors' samples. Material: naive CD4+ T cells from PBMCs. Subset of the sample: CD45RA+ positively selected. The chain joins TRBV19 to TRBJ1-3; no firm D call. This CDR3 is CASSTGRPSTGNTIYF. The DNA for the CDR3 is TGTGCCAGTAGCACCGGACGTCCCTCTACTGGAAACACCATATATTTT. Complete variable domain (other parts from reference TRBV19 and TRBJ1-3): DGGITQSPKYLFRKEGQNVTLSCEQNLNHDAMYWYRQDPGQGLRLIYYSQIVNDFQKGDIAEGYSVSREKKESFPLTVTSAQKNPTAFYLCASSTGRPSTGNTIYFGEGSWLTVV.